The source of this TCR beta chain is a study of neurological immune-mediated disorders. Study outcomes and limitations: Phylogenetic grouping assigned the repertoires of 18 of 34 multiple sclerosis patients to one related-CDR3 cluster, which constitutes a possible signature.

With 10-nucleotide random UMIs included, cDNA was synthesized by 5'RACE. A single record per CDR3 protein comes from TCRdb applying MiXCR to the 5' RACE reads. The sample yields some 87,000 distinct CDR3 sequences, nearly 6% seen once. Many counts were recorded for this clonotype. Its specificity is unknown. V lost 5 bases, J lost 1 base, and 10 bases stayed unmatched. The CDR3 sequence is 16 residues long. Germline V gene data show CDR1 as SEHNR and CDR2 as FQNEAQ (reference sequence). The time point: longitudinal time-point 2. The study built unsorted libraries from 2 million PBMCs kept at -80 C. Specimen: PBMCs. The sequence was collected from a woman aged 55 to 70 with multiple sclerosis. The V call is TRBV7-9, the J call TRBJ1-1, with 7 bases matching TRBD1. CDR3 sequence: CASSRTPGQRNTEAFF. CDR3 nucleotides: TGTGCCAGCAGCCGAACGCCGGGACAGAGGAACACTGAAGCTTTCTTT.